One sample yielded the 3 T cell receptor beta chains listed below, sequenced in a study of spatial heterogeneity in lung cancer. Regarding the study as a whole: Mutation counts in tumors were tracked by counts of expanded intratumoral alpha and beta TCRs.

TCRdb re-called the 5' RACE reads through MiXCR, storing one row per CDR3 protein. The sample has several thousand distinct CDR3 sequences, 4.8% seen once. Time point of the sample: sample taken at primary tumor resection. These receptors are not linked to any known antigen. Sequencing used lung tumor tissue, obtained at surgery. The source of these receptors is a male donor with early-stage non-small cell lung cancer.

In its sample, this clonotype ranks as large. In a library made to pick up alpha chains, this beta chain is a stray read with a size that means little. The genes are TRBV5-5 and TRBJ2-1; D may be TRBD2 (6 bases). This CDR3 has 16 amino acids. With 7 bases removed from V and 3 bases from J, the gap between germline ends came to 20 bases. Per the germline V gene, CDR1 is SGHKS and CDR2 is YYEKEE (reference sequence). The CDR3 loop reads CASLREEPRFYNEQFF. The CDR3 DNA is TGTGCCAGCCTTAGGGAGGAACCCCGTTTCTACAATGAGCAGTTCTTC.

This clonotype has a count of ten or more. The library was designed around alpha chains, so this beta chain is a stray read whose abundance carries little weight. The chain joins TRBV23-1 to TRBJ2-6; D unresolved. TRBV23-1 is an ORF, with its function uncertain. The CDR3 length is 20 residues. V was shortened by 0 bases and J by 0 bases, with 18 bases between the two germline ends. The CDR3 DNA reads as TGCGCCAGCAGTCAATCCACGGAAACCACCCTTCTCTCTGGGGCCAACGTCCTGACTTTC. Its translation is CASSQSTETTLLSGANVLTF.

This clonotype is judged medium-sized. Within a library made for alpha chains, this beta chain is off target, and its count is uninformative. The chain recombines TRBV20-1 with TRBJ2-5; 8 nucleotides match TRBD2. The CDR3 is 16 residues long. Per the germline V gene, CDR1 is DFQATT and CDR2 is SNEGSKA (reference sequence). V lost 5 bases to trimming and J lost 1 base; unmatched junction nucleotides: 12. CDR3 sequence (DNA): TGCAGTGCTGAATTTGGACTAGCCAATCTCCAAGAGACCCAGTACTTC. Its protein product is CSAEFGLANLQETQYF.